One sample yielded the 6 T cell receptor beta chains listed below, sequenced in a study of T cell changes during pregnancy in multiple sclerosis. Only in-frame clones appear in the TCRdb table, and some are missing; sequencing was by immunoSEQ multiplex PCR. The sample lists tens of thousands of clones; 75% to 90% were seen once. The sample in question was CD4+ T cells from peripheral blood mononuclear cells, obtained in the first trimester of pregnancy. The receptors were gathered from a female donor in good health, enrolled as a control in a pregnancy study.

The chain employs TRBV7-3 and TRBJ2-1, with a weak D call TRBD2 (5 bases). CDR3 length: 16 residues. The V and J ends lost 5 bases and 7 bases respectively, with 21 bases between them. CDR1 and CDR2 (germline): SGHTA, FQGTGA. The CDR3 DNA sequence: TGTGCCAGCAGCATCTCTGGTGGGCTAGCCCAAAATGAGCAGTTCTTC. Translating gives CASSISGGLAQNEQFF.

CDR3 in amino acids: CARSPRTSGRETQYF. CDR3 coding DNA: TGTGCCAGAAGCCCAAGGACTAGCGGGAGAGAGACCCAGTACTTC. This chain uses TRBV5-3 with TRBJ2-5; 13 positions agree with TRBD2. TRBV5-3 counts as an open reading frame of uncertain function. V gave up 4 bases and J gave up 4 bases; unmatched junction bases: 4. This CDR3 has 15 residues.

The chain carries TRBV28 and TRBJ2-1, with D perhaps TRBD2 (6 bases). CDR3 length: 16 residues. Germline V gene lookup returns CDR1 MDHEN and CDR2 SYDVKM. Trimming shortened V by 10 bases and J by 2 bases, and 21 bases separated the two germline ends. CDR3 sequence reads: CATIGEWRGAYNEQFF. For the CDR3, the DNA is TGTGCCACCATCGGGGAATGGCGGGGCGCCTACAATGAGCAGTTCTTC.

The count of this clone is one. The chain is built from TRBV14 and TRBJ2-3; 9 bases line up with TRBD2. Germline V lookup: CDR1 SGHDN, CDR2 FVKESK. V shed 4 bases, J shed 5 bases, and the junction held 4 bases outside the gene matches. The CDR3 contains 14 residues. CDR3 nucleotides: TGTGCCAGCAGCCCGGGACTAGCAGTAGATACGCAGTATTTT. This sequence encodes CASSPGLAVDTQYF.

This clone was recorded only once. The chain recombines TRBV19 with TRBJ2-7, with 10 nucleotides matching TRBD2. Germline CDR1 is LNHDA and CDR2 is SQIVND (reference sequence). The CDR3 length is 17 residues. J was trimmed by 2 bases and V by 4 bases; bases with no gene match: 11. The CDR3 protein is CASSTSGRAYSTYEQYF. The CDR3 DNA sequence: TGTGCCAGTAGTACCAGCGGGAGGGCCTACTCCACCTACGAGCAGTACTTC. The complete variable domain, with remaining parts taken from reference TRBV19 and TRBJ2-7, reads DGGITQSPKYLFRKEGQNVTLSCEQNLNHDAMYWYRQDPGQGLRLIYYSQIVNDFQKGDIAEGYSVSREKKESFPLTVTSAQKNPTAFYLCASSTSGRAYSTYEQYFGPGTRLTVT.

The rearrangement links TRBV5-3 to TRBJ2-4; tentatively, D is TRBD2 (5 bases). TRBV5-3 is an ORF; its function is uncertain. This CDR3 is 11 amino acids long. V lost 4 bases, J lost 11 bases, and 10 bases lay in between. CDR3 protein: CARSPTRFQYF. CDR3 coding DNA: TGTGCCAGAAGCCCTACTAGGTTTCAGTACTTC.